This T cell receptor beta chain was recorded in a study of blood T cell repertoires in COVID-19. Across the whole study: Acute and convalescent COVID-19 samples came from the United States, Italy and Spain. Sample material is recorded as cDNA or gDNA derived from T cells, B-cell-depleted T cells, or PBMCs.

Trimming removed 3 bases from V and 4 bases from J; junction bases left unmatched: 5. Germline V CDR1 and CDR2: MNHEY, SMNVEV (reference sequence). The CDR3 contains 14 residues. As processed by the authors: The authors estimated nucleated cell counts from reference gene primer amplification. The data were produced by immunoSEQ multiplex PCR, yet TCRdb's version contains in-frame clones alone and is incomplete. The V and J calls and clone size are taken from that table; D and trimming were inferred from the DNA. The table lists around 200,000 clones, about 86% of them singletons. The rearrangement uses TRBV27 and TRBJ1-2; the match to TRBD1 covers 7 bases. What was sequenced was peripheral blood. The source of this sequence is a human donor with acute or convalescent COVID-19. The donor label of this sample is uncertain. DNA for the CDR3: TGTGCCAGCAGTTTGTACAGGGGTAGCTATGGCTACACCTTC. Translated, it gives CASSLYRGSYGYTF.